This T cell receptor beta chain appears in the sequencing data of a study of cytomegalovirus exposure and HLA in healthy donors. As for the study in general: Out of 398 genotyped donors, 81% belonged to the Caucasian-associated ancestry cluster.

Germline V gene data show CDR1 as MNHNS and CDR2 as SASEGT. This CDR3 has 12 residues. PCR employed 60 Vbeta and 13 Jbeta primers. Using immunoSEQ multiplex PCR, the repertoire was profiled, and TCRdb retains in-frame clones only, with some absent. The data contain about 140,000 clones, approximately 80% of them singletons. Points from the study as a whole: Rarity characterized most TCR sequences, yet some public TCRs appeared in many donors. DRB1 had the most TCR associations and HLA-C the fewest, a later analysis found, with rates varying by HLA locus.

Of note for this clone: Antigen specificity is unknown.

At the time of sampling, donors were nominally healthy, though unrecorded immune exposures were likely. The chain joins TRBV6-1 to TRBJ2-5, with D possibly being TRBD1 (6 bases). The end of the DNA aligns better with TRBJ2-7, so the J call may be wrong. This TCR was sampled from a woman in her forties or fifties in good health and CMV-seropositive. The sequencing input was PBMCs. The DNA for the CDR3 is TGTGCCAGCAGTTTTTTACAGGGCGAGCAGTACTTC. The encoded protein is CASSFLQGEQYF.